The 3 T cell receptor beta chains given below trace back to one sample, sequenced in a study of technical replicates of blood from four donors. Assay: immunoSEQ multiplex PCR; the TCRdb copy retains only in-frame clones and omits some. The sample has some 99,000 clones, 95% seen once. Source material: T cells isolated from PBMCs. The receptors originated from a human donor in good health.

This sequence joins TRBV19 and TRBJ2-2; D perhaps matches TRBD2 (6 bases). In germline, CDR1 is LNHDA, CDR2 SQIVND (reference sequence). Trimming removed 7 bases from V and 0 bases from J, with 9 bases in between. This CDR3 spans 14 amino acids. The CDR3 coding sequence is TGTGCCAGTAATCGCGGGGCGAACACCGGGGAGCTGTTTTTT. Translation gives CASNRGANTGELFF.

The chain couples TRBV9 to TRBJ1-2; weak D call: TRBD1 (5 bases). The CDR3 length is 15 residues. Germline CDR1 SGDLS, CDR2 YYNGEE. The V and J ends lost 2 bases and 4 bases respectively, with 15 bases between them. Here the CDR3 DNA reads TGTGCCAGCAGCGTCCGATTGGGGACTCCCTATGGCTACACCTTC. Its protein is CASSVRLGTPYGYTF.

The V and J genes are TRBV25-1 and TRBJ2-2; a weak D match, TRBD1 (6 bases). Germline CDR1 and CDR2: MGHDK and SYGVNS. This CDR3 is 13 amino acids long. The germline V and J ends were trimmed by 2 bases and 6 bases, with 7 bases remaining between them. The CDR3 region has the DNA TGTGCCAGCAGTGAACCAGGGGCCGGGGAGCTGTTTTTT. The encoded protein is CASSEPGAGELFF.